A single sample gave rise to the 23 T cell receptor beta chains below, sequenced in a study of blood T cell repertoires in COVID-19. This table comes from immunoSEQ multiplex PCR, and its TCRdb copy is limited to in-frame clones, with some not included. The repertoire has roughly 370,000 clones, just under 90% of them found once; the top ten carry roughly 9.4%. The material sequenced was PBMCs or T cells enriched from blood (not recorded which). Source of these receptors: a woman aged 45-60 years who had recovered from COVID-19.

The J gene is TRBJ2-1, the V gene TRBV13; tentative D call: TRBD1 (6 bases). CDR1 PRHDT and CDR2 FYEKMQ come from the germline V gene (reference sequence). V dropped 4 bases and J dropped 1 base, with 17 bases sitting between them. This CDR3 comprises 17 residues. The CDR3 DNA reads TGTGCCAGCAGCTCAAAAGCAGGGGTATTGTCCTACAATGAGCAGTTCTTC. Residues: CASSSKAGVLSYNEQFF. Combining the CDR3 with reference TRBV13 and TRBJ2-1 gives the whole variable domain AAGVIQSPRHLIKEKRETATLKCYPIPRHDTVYWYQQGPGQDPQFLISFYEKMQSDKGSIPDRFSAQQFSDYHSELNMSSLELGDSALYFCASSSKAGVLSYNEQFFGPGTRLTVL.

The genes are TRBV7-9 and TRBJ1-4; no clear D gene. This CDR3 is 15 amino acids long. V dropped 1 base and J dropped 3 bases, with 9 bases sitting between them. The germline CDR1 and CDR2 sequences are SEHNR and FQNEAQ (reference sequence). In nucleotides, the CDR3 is TGTGCCAGCAGCTTAGTTGGAGCAGCTAATGAAAAACTGTTTTTT. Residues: CASSLVGAANEKLFF.

The CDR3 DNA sequence: TGTGCCAGCAGCCGGGTGAGTGCCGGCAATGAGCAGTTCTTC. This translates into CASSRVSAGNEQFF. The chain links TRBV5-8 to TRBJ2-1; D gene unclear. This CDR3 spans 14 amino acids. The V gene lost 4 bases and the J gene lost 6 bases, with 14 bases spanning the gap. Germline V gene data show CDR1 as SGHTS and CDR2 as YDEGEE.

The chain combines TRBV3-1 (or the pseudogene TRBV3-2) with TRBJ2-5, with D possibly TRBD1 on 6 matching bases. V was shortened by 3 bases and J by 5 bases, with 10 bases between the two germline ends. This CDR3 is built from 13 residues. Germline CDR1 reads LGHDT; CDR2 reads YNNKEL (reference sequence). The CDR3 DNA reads TGTGCCAGCAGCCAGTTAACAGGGGAGACCCAGTACTTC. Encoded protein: CASSQLTGETQYF.

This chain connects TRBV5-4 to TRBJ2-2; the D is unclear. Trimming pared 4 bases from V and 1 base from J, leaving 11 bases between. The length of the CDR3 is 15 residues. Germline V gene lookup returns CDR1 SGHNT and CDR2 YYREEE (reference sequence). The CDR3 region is CASSPRGLNTGELFF. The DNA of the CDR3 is TGTGCCAGCAGCCCGAGAGGCCTGAACACCGGGGAGCTGTTTTTT.

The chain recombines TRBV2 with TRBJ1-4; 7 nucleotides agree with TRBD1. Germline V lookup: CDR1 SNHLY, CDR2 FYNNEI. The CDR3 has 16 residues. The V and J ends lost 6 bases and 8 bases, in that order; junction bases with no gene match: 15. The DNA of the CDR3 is TGTGCCAGCAGAGAGGGGGCGCGGGACGCGGGGGAAAAACTGTTTTTT. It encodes CASREGARDAGEKLFF.

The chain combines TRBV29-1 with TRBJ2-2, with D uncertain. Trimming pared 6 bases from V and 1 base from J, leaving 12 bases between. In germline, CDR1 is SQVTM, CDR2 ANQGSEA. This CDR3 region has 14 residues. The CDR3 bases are TGCAGCGTAGACGACAACGAGAACACCGGGGAGCTGTTTTTT. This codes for CSVDDNENTGELFF.

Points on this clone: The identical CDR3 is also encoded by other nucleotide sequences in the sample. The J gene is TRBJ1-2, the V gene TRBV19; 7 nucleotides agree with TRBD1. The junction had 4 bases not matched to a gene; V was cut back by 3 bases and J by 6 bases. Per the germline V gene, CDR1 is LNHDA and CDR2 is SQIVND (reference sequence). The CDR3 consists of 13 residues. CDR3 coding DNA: TGTGCCAGTAGTATCGGCAGGGGGGATGGCTACACCTTC. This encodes CASSIGRGDGYTF.

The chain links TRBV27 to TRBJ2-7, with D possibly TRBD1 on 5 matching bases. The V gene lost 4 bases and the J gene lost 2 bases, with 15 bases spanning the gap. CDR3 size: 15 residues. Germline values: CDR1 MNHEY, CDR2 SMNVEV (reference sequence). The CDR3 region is CASSYKAREAYEQYF. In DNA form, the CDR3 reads TGTGCCAGCAGTTACAAGGCCAGGGAAGCCTACGAGCAGTACTTC.

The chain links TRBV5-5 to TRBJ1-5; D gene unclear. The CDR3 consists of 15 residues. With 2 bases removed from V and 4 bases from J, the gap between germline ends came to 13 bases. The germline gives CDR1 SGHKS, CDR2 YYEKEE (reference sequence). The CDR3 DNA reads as TGTGCCAGCAGCTTTCTGGGAGGTCCTAATCAGCCCCAGCATTTT. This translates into CASSFLGGPNQPQHF.

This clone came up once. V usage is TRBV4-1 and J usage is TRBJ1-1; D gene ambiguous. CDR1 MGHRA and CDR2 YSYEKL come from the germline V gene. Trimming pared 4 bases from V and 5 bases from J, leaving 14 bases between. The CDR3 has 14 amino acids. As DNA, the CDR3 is TGCGCCAGCAGCCGAGGAGTACAAGGAACTGAAGCTTTCTTT. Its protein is CASSRGVQGTEAFF.

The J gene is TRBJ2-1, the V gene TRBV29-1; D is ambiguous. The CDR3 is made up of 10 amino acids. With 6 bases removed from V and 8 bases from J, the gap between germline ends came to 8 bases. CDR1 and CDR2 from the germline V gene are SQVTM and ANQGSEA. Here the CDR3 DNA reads TGCAGCGTGCTGCGTCATGAGCAGTTCTTC. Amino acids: CSVLRHEQFF.

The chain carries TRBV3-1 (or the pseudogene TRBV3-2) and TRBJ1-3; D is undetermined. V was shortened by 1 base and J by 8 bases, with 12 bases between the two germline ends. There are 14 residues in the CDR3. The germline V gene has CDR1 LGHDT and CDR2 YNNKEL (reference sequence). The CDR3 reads CASSQGGYWDTIYF. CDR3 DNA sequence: TGTGCCAGCAGCCAAGGAGGGTATTGGGACACCATATATTTT.

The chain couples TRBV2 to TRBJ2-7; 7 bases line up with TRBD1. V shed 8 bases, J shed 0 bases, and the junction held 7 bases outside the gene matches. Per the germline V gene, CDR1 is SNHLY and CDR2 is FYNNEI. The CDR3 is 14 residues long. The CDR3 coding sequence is TGTGCCAGCGGGAGCGACAGGGCCTCCTACGAGCAGTACTTC. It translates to CASGSDRASYEQYF.

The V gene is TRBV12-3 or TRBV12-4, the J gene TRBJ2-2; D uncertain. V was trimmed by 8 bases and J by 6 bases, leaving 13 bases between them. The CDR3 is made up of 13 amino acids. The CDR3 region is CASRLSAPGELFF. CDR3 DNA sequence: TGTGCCAGCCGACTTTCAGCCCCCGGGGAGCTGTTTTTT.

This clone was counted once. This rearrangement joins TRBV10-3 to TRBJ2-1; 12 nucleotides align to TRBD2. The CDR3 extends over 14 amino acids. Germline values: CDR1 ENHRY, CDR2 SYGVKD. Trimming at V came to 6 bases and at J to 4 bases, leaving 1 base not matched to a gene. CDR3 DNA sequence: TGTGCCATCAGGGGGACTAGCGGGTACAATGAGCAGTTCTTC. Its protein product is CAIRGTSGYNEQFF.

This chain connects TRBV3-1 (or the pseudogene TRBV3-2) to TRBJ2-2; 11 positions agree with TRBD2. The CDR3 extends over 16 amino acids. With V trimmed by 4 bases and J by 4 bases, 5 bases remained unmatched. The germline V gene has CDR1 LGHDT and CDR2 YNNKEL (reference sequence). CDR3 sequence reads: CASSPRLAGSTGELFF. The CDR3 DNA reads TGTGCCAGCAGCCCCCGACTAGCGGGGAGCACCGGGGAGCTGTTTTTT.

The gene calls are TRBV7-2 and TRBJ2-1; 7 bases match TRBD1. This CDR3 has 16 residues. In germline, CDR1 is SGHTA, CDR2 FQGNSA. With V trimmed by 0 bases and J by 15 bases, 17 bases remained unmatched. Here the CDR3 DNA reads TGTGCCAGCAGCTTAGCCCCGATACCGGGGACAGACCATCCGTTCTTC. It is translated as CASSLAPIPGTDHPFF.

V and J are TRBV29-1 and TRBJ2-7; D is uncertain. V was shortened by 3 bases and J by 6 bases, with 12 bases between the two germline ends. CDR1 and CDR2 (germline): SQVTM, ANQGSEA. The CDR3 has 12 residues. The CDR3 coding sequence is TGCAGCGTTGAGTCCCCGACGGGCGAGCAGTACTTC. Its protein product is CSVESPTGEQYF.

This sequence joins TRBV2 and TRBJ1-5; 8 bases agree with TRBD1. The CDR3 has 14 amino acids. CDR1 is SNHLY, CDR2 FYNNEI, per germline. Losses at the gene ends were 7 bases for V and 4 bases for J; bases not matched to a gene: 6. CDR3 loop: CASKLGQVNQPQHF. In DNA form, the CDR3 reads TGTGCCAGCAAGTTGGGACAGGTAAATCAGCCCCAGCATTTT.

The CDR3 sequence is CASSNRDRGQETQYF. CDR3 sequence (DNA): TGCGCCAGCAGCAACCGGGACAGGGGGCAAGAGACCCAGTACTTC. The rearrangement uses TRBV5-1 and TRBJ2-5; 11 positions match TRBD1. This CDR3 is 15 amino acids long. In germline, CDR1 is SGHRS, CDR2 YFSETQ. The trim removed 4 bases at V and 2 bases at J, leaving 4 bases unmatched.

CDR3 loop: CASSSQGTTNEQFF. CDR3 nucleotide sequence: TGTGCCAGCAGCTCCCAAGGGACTACCAATGAGCAGTTCTTC. The chain links TRBV5-4 to TRBJ2-1, with 7 positions matching TRBD2. The V gene end was trimmed by 3 bases and the J gene end by 6 bases; junction bases not matched to a gene: 6. Germline V gene data show CDR1 as SGHNT and CDR2 as YYREEE (reference sequence). The CDR3 covers 14 residues.

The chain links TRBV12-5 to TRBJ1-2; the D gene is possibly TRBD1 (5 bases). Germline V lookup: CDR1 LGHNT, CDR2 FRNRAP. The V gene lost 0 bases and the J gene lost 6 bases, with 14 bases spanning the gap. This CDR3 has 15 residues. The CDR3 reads CASGLVSVGANGYTF. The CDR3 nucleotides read TGTGCTAGTGGTTTGGTGTCGGTTGGGGCGAATGGCTACACCTTC.